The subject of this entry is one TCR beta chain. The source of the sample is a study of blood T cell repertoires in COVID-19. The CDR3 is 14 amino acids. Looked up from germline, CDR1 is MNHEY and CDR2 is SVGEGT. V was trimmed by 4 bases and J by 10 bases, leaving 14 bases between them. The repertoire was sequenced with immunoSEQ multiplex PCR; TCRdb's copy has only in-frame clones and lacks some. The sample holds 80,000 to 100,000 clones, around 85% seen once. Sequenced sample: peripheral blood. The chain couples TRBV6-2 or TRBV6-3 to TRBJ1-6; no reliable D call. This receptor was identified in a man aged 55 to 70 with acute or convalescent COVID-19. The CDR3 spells CASSFTARASPLHF. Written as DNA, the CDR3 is TGTGCCAGCAGTTTTACAGCACGAGCATCACCCCTCCACTTT.